What follows describes a single T cell receptor (beta chain). Germline lookup yields CDR1 LNHDA and CDR2 SQIVND (reference sequence). This CDR3 is 19 amino acids long. Trimming at V came to 4 bases and at J to 0 bases, leaving 15 bases not matched to a gene. Clones were sequenced by immunoSEQ multiplex PCR, and TCRdb holds only the in-frame ones, with some missing. This sample yields 45,000 to 55,000 clones, of which around 92% are seen a single time; approximately 0.15% belongs to the top ten. The sample belongs to a study of T cell changes during pregnancy in multiple sclerosis. The chain is built from TRBV19 and TRBJ1-2; 9 nucleotides line up with TRBD1. Sequenced here: CD4+ T cells from peripheral blood mononuclear cells, sampled after pregnancy. The receptor's source is a female donor in good health, enrolled as a control in a pregnancy study. The DNA for the CDR3 is TGTGCCAGTAGTACCCCACGGGACAGGGTAACGAAAGCTAACTATGGCTACACCTTC. Translation gives CASSTPRDRVTKANYGYTF.